The T cell receptor (beta chain) described here comes from a study of blood T cell repertoires in COVID-19. At the level of the study: Samples representing acute and convalescent COVID-19 were sourced from the United States, Italy and Spain.

The table came from immunoSEQ multiplex PCR; TCRdb's copy has only in-frame clones and leaves some out. This table holds 150,000 or so clones, over 80% found once. This CDR3 region has 16 residues. The trim removed 3 bases at V and 7 bases at J, leaving 13 bases unmatched. Germline CDR1 reads LGHNA; CDR2 reads YSLEER. Sequenced: peripheral blood. The chain joins TRBV4-3 to TRBJ1-2; 8 bases fit TRBD1. This receptor was obtained from a woman in her sixties or seventies with acute or convalescent COVID-19. The CDR3 protein is CASSHQSPTGAGGYTF. The CDR3 region has the DNA TGCGCCAGCAGCCACCAAAGCCCGACAGGGGCGGGTGGCTACACCTTC.